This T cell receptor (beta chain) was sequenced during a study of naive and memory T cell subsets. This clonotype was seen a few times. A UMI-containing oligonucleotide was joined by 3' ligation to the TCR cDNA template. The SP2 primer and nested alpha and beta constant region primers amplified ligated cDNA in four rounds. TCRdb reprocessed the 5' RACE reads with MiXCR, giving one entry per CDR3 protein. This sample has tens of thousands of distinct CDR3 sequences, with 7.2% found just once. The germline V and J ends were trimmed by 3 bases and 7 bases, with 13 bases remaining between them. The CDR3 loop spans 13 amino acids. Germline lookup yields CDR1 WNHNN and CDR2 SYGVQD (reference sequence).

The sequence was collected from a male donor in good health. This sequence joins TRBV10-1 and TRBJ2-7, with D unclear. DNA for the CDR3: TGCGCCAGCAGTGACACTACTCTCGGTGAGCAGTACTTC. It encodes CASSDTTLGEQYF.